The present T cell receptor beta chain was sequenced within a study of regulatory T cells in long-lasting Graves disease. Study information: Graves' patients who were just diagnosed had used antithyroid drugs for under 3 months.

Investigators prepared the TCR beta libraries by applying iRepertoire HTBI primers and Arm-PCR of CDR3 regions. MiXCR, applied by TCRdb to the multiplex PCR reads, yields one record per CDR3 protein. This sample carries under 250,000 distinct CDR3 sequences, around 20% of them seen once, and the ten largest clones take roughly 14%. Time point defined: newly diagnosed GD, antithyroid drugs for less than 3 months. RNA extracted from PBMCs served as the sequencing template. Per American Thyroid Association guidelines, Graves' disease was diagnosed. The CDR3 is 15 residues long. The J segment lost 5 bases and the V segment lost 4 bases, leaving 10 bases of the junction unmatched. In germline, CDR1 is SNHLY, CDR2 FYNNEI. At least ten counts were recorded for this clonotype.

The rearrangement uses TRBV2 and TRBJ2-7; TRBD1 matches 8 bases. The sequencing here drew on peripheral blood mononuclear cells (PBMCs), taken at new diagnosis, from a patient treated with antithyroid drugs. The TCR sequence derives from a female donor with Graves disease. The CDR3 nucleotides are TGTGCCAGCAGTGCCTCAGGGGGCAGGGGGAACGAGCAGTACTTC. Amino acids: CASSASGGRGNEQYF. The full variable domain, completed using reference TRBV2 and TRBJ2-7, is EPEVTQTPSHQVTQMGQEVILRCVPISNHLYFYWYRQILGQKVEFLVSFYNNEISEKSEIFDDQFSVERPDGSNFTLKIRSTKLEDSAMYFCASSASGGRGNEQYFGPGTRLTVT.